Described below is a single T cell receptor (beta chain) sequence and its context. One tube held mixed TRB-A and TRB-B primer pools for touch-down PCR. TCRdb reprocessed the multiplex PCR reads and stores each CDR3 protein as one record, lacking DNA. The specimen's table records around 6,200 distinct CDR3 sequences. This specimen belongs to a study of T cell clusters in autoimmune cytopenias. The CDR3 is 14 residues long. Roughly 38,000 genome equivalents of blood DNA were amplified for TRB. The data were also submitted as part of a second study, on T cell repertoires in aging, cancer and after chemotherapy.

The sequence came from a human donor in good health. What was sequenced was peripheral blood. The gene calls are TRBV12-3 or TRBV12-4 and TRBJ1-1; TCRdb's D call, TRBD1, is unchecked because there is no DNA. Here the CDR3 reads CASSLGRGGPEAFF.